This TCR beta chain was captured by sequencing in a study of blood T cell repertoires in COVID-19. Study details: T cells, B-cell-depleted T cells, or PBMCs provided the cDNA or gDNA that served as material.

The assay was immunoSEQ multiplex PCR, and TCRdb's table has in-frame clones only and misses some. There are some 130,000 clones in the sample; 65% to 85% occur only once, and about 2% lies in the top ten. The CDR3 is 17 amino acids. The ends were cut back, 0 bases at V and 5 bases at J, with 17 bases in the middle. CDR1 and CDR2 (germline): SGHDN, FVKESK. Material: peripheral blood. The sequence derives from a man aged 70-80 years with acute or convalescent COVID-19. The chain recombines TRBV14 with TRBJ2-1, with D uncertain. DNA for the CDR3: TGTGCCAGCAGCCAAGATGAGTTGGAGAGTGGAGACAATGAGCAGTTCTTC. It specifies CASSQDELESGDNEQFF.